This T cell receptor (beta chain) was found in a study of blood T cell repertoires in COVID-19. Study as a whole: The United States, Italy and Spain supplied acute and convalescent COVID-19 samples. The cDNA or gDNA used as material had been derived from T cells, B-cell-depleted T cells, or PBMCs.

V was trimmed by 1 base and J by 0 bases, leaving 13 bases between them. CDR3 size: 16 residues. Germline V gene sequence: CDR1 SEHNR, CDR2 FQNEAQ (reference sequence). Original methodology: Nucleated cell number was recorded as an estimate derived from reference gene primer amplification. Assay: immunoSEQ multiplex PCR; the TCRdb copy retains only in-frame clones and omits some. That table is the source of V, J and clone size, and D and trimming were worked out from the DNA. The table lists roughly 55,000 clones, roughly 86% of them singletons. The sample taken for sequencing was peripheral blood. The TCR sequence derives from a man aged 60-69 years with active or convalescent COVID-19. This chain joins TRBV7-9 and TRBJ2-7, with D possibly TRBD2 on 6 matching bases. The CDR3 here is CASSLEEGRSSYEQYF. In nucleotides, the CDR3 is TGTGCCAGCAGCTTAGAGGAGGGGCGAAGCTCCTACGAGCAGTACTTC.